Each of the 14 T cell receptor beta chains below was sequenced from the same sample in a study of tumor-infiltrating lymphocytes in primary liver carcinoma. Investigators took RNA and DNA out together from about 19-30 mg of unsorted bulk tissue. The authors made TCR beta cDNA from 400 to 600 ng total RNA with a constant-region primer. Amplification in three nested multiplex PCR rounds with slightly modified ARM-PCR gave rise to TCR beta libraries. Running 10 cycles apiece, the first two PCR rounds relied on TRBV1-TRBV30 forward primers together with a C-beta reverse primer. TCRdb analysed the multiplex PCR reads with MiXCR anew, one entry per CDR3 protein. The sample holds about 120,000 distinct CDR3 sequences, less than 80% seen once. The material sequenced was liver tumor tissue from sampling region 1. Subset noted: tumor region T1, superior pole. The origin of the receptors is a woman aged 60-75 years with primary liver carcinoma and hepatitis B virus infection.

There are a few counts of this clonotype. V and J are TRBV28 and TRBJ1-5, with D hard to call. CDR1 is MDHEN, CDR2 SYDVKM, per germline. This CDR3 is built from 13 residues. With 2 bases removed from V and 5 bases from J, the gap between germline ends came to 7 bases. CDR3 region: CASSLIAYQPQHF. For the CDR3, the DNA is TGTGCCAGCAGTTTAATAGCATATCAGCCCCAGCATTTT.

This clonotype appeared many times. The gene calls are TRBV5-1 and TRBJ2-1; 15 bases are a match to TRBD2. The V and J ends lost 4 bases and 7 bases, in that order; junction bases with no gene match: 6. The CDR3 covers 16 residues. CDR1 and CDR2 (germline): SGHRS, YFSETQ. DNA of the CDR3: TGCGCCAGCAGCACGGGACTAGCGGGAGGTAGAAATGAGCAGTTCTTC. Its translation: CASSTGLAGGRNEQFF.

Concerning this clonotype: A junction end diverges from the germline sequence, so it may reflect a read error. The chain has TRBV5-1 and TRBJ2-5; 8 nucleotides match TRBD1. CDR1 SGHRS and CDR2 YFSETQ come from the germline V gene. The CDR3 extends over 15 amino acids. The CDR3 sequence: CASSLIGDRQDTQYF. Here the CDR3 DNA reads TGCGCCAGCAGCTTGATCGGGGACAGGCAAGATACCCAGTACTTC.

In its sample, this clonotype was seen many times. The chain links TRBV6-5 to TRBJ1-2; weak D call: TRBD1 (6 bases). The length of the CDR3 is 14 residues. V lost 5 bases and J 4 bases, leaving 14 bases between the germline ends. Germline V gene data show CDR1 as MNHEY and CDR2 as SVGAGI. CDR3 protein: CASSQTGPIYGYTF. The CDR3, as DNA: TGTGCCAGCAGTCAAACAGGGCCCATCTATGGCTACACCTTC.

There are a few counts of this clonotype. CDR3 sequence reads: CASSFEADYNSPLHF. The CDR3 coding sequence is TGTGCCAGCAGTTTCGAGGCGGACTATAATTCACCCCTCCACTTT. This rearrangement joins TRBV12-3 or TRBV12-4 to TRBJ1-6; D call uncertain. The CDR3 runs to 15 residues. Trimming removed 3 bases from V and 3 bases from J, with 9 bases in between.

This rearrangement joins TRBV6-4 to TRBJ1-1; 8 bases match TRBD1. CDR1 MRHNA and CDR2 SNTAGT come from the germline V gene. CDR3 length: 14 amino acids. V dropped 2 bases and J dropped 6; count of bases not matched to a gene: 5. CDR3 amino acids: CASSDTDRAAEAFF. Here the CDR3 DNA reads TGTGCCAGCAGTGACACGGACAGGGCTGCTGAAGCTTTCTTT.

The chain is built from TRBV7-9 and TRBJ1-2; TRBD1 aligns across 10 bases. This CDR3 is built from 15 residues. Germline CDR1 reads SEHNR; CDR2 reads FQNEAQ (reference sequence). Unmatched junction bases numbered 7, after V lost 5 bases and J lost 4 bases. CDR3: CASSQLTGGAYGYTF. The DNA for the CDR3 is TGTGCCAGCAGCCAACTGACAGGGGGCGCCTATGGCTACACCTTC.

The V gene is TRBV11-2, the J gene TRBJ2-1, with a weak D call TRBD2 (5 bases). Trimming pared 10 bases from V and 6 bases from J, leaving 19 bases between. CDR1 and CDR2 from the germline V gene are SGHAT and FQNNGV. This CDR3 spans 14 amino acids. This CDR3 reads CAKSLGLAFNEQFF. The CDR3 DNA is TGTGCCAAGAGCTTAGGGCTAGCCTTCAATGAGCAGTTCTTC.

Notes on this clonotype: One end of the junction is discordant with germline, which a read error may explain. J is TRBJ2-1 and V is TRBV11-2, with 7 positions matching TRBD2. From germline, CDR1 is SGHAT and CDR2 FQNNGV. This CDR3 is 16 amino acids long. The CDR3, as DNA: TGTACCAGCAGTCCCGTTCGGGCTAGCGGTTACAATGAGCAGTTCTTC. Encoded protein: CTSSPVRASGYNEQFF.

Details on this clonotype: An end of the junction does not agree with germline; a read error may underlie this. The chain has TRBV10-1 and TRBJ2-2; D ambiguous. This CDR3 has 13 residues. The germline gives CDR1 WNHNN, CDR2 SYGVQD (reference sequence). The CDR3 nucleotides read TGCGCCAACAGTCTCTGGAACACTGGGGAGCTGTTTTTT. Amino acid sequence: CANSLWNTGELFF.

This clonotype was found once. The chain links TRBV11-2 to TRBJ2-3; D remains unclear. CDR1 and CDR2 (germline): SGHAT, FQNNGV. The CDR3 covers 11 residues. Trimming removed 11 bases from V and 6 bases from J, with 12 bases in between. CDR3 loop: CACCPLDTQYF. CDR3 coding DNA: TGTGCCTGCTGCCCTTTGGATACGCAGTATTTT.

This clonotype was picked up one time. This may come from a read error, since a much larger clone is one base off. The chain couples TRBV5-4 to TRBJ2-7; possibly TRBD1 or TRBD2 for D (6 bases each). The CDR3 has 14 amino acids. In germline, CDR1 is SGHNT, CDR2 YYREEE (reference sequence). Trimming removed 1 base from V and 2 bases from J, with 10 bases in between. CDR3 in DNA: TGTGCCAGCAGCTTGAAGGGGGGAACCTACGAGCAGTACTTC. Residues: CASSLKGGTYEQYF.

The rearrangement uses TRBV29-1 and TRBJ2-3; D may be TRBD1 or TRBD2 (6 bases each). The CDR3 has 15 residues. The germline V gene has CDR1 SQVTM and CDR2 ANQGSEA. V was clipped by 5 bases and J by 9 bases, with 24 bases between them. CDR3 DNA sequence: TGCAGCGTTAAGGGGGGCCCACAGGACACATACACGCAGTATTTT. This gives the protein CSVKGGPQDTYTQYF.

A remark on this clonotype: Since the CDR3 does not end with the conserved phenylalanine or tryptophan, this likely comes from a read error. This sequence joins TRBV11-2 and TRBJ2-7; D remains ambiguous. The germline V and J ends were trimmed by 4 bases and 6 bases, with 22 bases remaining between them. Germline CDR1 reads SGHAT; CDR2 reads FQNNGV. The CDR3 has 16 residues. The CDR3 DNA sequence: TGTGCCAGCAGCTCAGAACTTTCGAAATACCCTCTCGAGCAGTACTCC. Protein product: CASSSELSKYPLEQYS.